The present T cell receptor (beta chain) was sequenced within a study of early T cells in non-severe SARS-CoV-2 infection. Each single cDNA molecule received a unique molecular identifier. TCRdb re-called the 5' RACE reads through MiXCR, storing one row per CDR3 protein. The top ten clones hold less than 6% of a sample with around 63,000 distinct CDR3 sequences, 10% to 15% of them seen once. Germline lookup yields CDR1 SGHTA and CDR2 FQGNSA. This CDR3 is built from 14 residues. Trimming removed 5 bases at V and 0 bases at J, with 8 bases between. This TCR was sampled from an adult who was a healthcare worker with PCR-confirmed SARS-CoV-2 infection or an uninfected control (not recorded which). This chain joins TRBV7-2 and TRBJ1-5; D remains unclear. Input material: whole blood. The CDR3 DNA reads as TGTGCCAGCAGCCTATCCAATAGCAATCAGCCCCAGCATTTT. Its protein product is CASSLSNSNQPQHF.